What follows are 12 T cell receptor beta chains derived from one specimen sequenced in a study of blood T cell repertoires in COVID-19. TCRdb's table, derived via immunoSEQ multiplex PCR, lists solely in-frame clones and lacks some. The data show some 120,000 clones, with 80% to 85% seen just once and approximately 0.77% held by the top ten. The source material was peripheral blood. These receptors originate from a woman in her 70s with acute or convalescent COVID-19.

The CDR3 sequence: CASSLRTVSLGNEQFF. CDR3 DNA sequence: TGTGCCAGCAGCTTGCGTACAGTCTCCTTAGGAAATGAGCAGTTCTTC. The genes are TRBV5-8 and TRBJ2-1; D is ambiguous. V lost 1 base to trimming and J lost 7 bases, with 18 bases between them. The germline V gene encodes CDR1 SGHTS and CDR2 YDEGEE. CDR3 length equals 16 residues.

This CDR3 is CSVELLAGEQYF. CDR3 bases: TGCAGCGTGGAGCTACTAGCGGGAGAGCAGTACTTC. V gene TRBV29-1 combines with J gene TRBJ2-7, with 10 bases identical to TRBD2. Trimming took 6 bases from V and 7 from J; bases not matched to a gene: 6. The CDR3 runs 12 residues. Per the germline V gene, CDR1 is SQVTM and CDR2 is ANQGSEA.

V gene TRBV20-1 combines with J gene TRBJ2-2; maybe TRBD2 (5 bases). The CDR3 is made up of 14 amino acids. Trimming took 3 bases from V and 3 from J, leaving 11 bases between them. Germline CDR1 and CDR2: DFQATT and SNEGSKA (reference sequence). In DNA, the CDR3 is TGCAGTGCTAGTTTGGCGGAGGACACCGGGGAGCTGTTTTTT. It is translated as CSASLAEDTGELFF.

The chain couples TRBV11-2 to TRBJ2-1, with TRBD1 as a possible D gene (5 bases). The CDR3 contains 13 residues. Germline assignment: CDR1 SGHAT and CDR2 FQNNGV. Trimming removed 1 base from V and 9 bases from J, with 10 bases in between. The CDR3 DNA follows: TGTGCCAGCAGCTTAGCCCAGGGATTTGAGCAGTTCTTC. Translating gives CASSLAQGFEQFF.

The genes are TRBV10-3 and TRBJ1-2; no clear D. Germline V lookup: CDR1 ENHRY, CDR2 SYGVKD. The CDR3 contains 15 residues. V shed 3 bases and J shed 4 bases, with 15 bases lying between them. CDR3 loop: CAISEVSRGVYGYTF. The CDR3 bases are TGTGCCATCAGTGAAGTGTCTCGGGGAGTCTATGGCTACACCTTC.

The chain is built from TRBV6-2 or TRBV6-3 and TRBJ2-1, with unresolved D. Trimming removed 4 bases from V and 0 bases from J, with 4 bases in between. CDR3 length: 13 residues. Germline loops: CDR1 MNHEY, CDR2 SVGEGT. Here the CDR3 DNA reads TGTGCCAGCAGTTCGAGCTCCTACAATGAGCAGTTCTTC. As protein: CASSSSSYNEQFF.

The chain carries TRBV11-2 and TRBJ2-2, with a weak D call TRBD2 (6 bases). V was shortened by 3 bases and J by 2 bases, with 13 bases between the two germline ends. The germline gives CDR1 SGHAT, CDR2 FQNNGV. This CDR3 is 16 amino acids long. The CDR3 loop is CASSFSGTLNTGELFF. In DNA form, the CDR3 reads TGTGCCAGCAGCTTCTCCGGGACTTTAAACACCGGGGAGCTGTTTTTT.

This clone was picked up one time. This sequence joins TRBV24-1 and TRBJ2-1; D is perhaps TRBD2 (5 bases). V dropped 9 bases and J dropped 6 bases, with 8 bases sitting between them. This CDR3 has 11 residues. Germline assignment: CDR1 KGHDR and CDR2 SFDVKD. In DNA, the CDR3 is TGTGCCACCGAAGAGGGCAATGAGCAGTTCTTC. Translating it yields CATEEGNEQFF.

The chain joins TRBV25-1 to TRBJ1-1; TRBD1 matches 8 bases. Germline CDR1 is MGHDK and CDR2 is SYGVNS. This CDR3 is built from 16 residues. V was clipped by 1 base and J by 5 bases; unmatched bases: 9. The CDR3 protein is CASSEWRAGGKTEAFF. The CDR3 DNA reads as TGTGCCAGCAGTGAATGGAGGGCAGGGGGCAAGACTGAAGCTTTCTTT.

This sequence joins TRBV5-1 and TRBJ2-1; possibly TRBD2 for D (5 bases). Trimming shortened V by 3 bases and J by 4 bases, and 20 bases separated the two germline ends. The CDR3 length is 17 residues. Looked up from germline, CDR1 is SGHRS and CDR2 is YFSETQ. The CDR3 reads CASSSRGQTNLYNEQFF. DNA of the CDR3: TGCGCCAGCAGCTCTCGCGGGCAGACTAACCTTTACAATGAGCAGTTCTTC.

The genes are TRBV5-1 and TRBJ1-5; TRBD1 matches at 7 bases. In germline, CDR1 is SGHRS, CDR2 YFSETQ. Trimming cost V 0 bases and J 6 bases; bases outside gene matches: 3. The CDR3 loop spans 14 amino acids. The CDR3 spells CASSLEGAAQPQHF. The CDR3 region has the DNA TGCGCCAGCAGCTTGGAGGGGGCTGCTCAGCCCCAGCATTTT.

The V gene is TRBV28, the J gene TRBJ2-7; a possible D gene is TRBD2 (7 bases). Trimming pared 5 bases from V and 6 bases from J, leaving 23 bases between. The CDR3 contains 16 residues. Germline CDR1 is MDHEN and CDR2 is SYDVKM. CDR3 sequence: CASSASFGARGPEQYF. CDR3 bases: TGTGCCAGCAGTGCCTCCTTCGGGGCGCGGGGGCCCGAGCAGTACTTC.